These 2 T cell receptor beta chains share one sample of origin, sequenced in a study of cytotoxic CD8 clonotypes in ibrutinib-treated CLL. Repertoires were generated with immunoSEQ multiplex PCR, while TCRdb's copy carries only in-frame clones and drops some. The sample shows fewer than 150,000 clones, around 84% of them seen only once. Sequencing used PBMCs, obtained after 24 months of ibrutinib treatment. All receptors come from a human donor with chronic lymphocytic leukemia.

J is TRBJ2-2 and V is TRBV2; D gene unclear. The CDR3 runs 13 residues. Looked up from germline, CDR1 is SNHLY and CDR2 is FYNNEI. Trimming took 4 bases from V and 4 from J, leaving 7 bases between them. The CDR3 here is CASSGWPTGELFF. The CDR3, as DNA: TGTGCCAGCAGTGGGTGGCCCACCGGGGAGCTGTTTTTT.

V is TRBV18 and J is TRBJ2-7; 8 positions agree with TRBD1. In germline, CDR1 is KGHSH, CDR2 LQKENI. The CDR3 spans 17 residues. The V and J ends lost 6 bases and 3 bases, in that order; junction bases with no gene match: 16. As DNA, the CDR3 is TGTGCCAGCTCCCACAAAAGGAACAGGGGGAATTTCTACGAGCAGTACTTC. Amino acid sequence: CASSHKRNRGNFYEQYF.